The source of this TCR beta chain is a study of spatial heterogeneity in lung cancer. About the research overall: In the raw reads, each unique TCR and UMI combination was present more than ten times on average. Study-wide results and caveats: The estimated TCR-seq coverage of tumor T cells amounted to 5.5% to 8% when looking at alpha chains and about 12% when looking at beta chains. Expanded intratumoral alpha and beta TCR counts tracked tumor mutation counts.

This sample's time point: sample taken at primary tumor resection. Whole RNA came from tumor, nontumor lung or frozen PBMC and was sequenced without being sorted. There are a few counts of this clonotype. Its target is unknown. The CDR3 extends over 14 amino acids. From germline, CDR1 is SGDLS and CDR2 YYNGEE. The V gene lost 3 bases and the J gene lost 4 bases, with 12 bases spanning the gap. The library protocol tagged each TCR cDNA with a unique molecular identifier. In TCRdb, the 5' RACE reads were re-called with MiXCR into one record per CDR3 protein. The sample carries 16,000 or so distinct CDR3 sequences, 6.8% recorded once.

The clonotype originates from a female donor with early-stage non-small cell lung cancer. Material: lung tumor tissue, obtained at surgery. The chain recombines TRBV9 with TRBJ2-3, with unresolved D. The CDR3 reads CASSGAPGADTQYF. The DNA for the CDR3 is TGTGCCAGCAGCGGAGCCCCTGGGGCAGATACGCAGTATTTT.